The 16 T cell receptor beta chains presented below share a single source sample, sequenced in a study of blood T cell repertoires in COVID-19. The data were produced by immunoSEQ multiplex PCR, yet TCRdb's version contains in-frame clones alone and is incomplete. The sample lists about 300,000 clones; under 90% were seen once. Sequences were obtained from PBMCs or T cells enriched from blood (not recorded which). The receptors were gathered from a woman under 30 who had recovered from COVID-19.

This rearrangement joins TRBV27 to TRBJ1-2; the match to TRBD1 covers 7 bases. Germline-derived CDR1 and CDR2 are MNHEY and SMNVEV (reference sequence). The CDR3 sequence is 17 residues long. With V trimmed by 4 bases and J by 4 bases, 15 bases remained unmatched. CDR3 in DNA: TGTGCCAGCAGTTCGTCCCCGACAGGGTCCTCCTTCTATGGCTACACCTTC. As protein: CASSSSPTGSSFYGYTF.

The chain uses TRBV3-1 (or the pseudogene TRBV3-2) and TRBJ1-6; the D gene is possibly TRBD1 (5 bases). The CDR3 is 18 amino acids. With 2 bases removed from V and 0 bases from J, the gap between germline ends came to 14 bases. The germline V gene encodes CDR1 LGHDT and CDR2 YNNKEL (reference sequence). CDR3 amino acids: CASSQSFSGGSYNSPLHF. CDR3 DNA sequence: TGTGCCAGCAGCCAAAGTTTTAGCGGGGGCTCCTATAATTCACCCCTCCACTTT.

This clone was detected only once. V gene TRBV2 combines with J gene TRBJ1-1; TRBD1 might be the D (6 bases). The CDR3 is 14 amino acids. With 2 bases removed from V and 8 bases from J, the gap between germline ends came to 15 bases. The germline V gene encodes CDR1 SNHLY and CDR2 FYNNEI. CDR3 in amino acids: CASSESMGAGEAFF. For the CDR3, the DNA is TGTGCCAGCAGTGAATCGATGGGGGCAGGAGAAGCTTTCTTT. The full variable domain, in which reference TRBV2 and TRBJ1-1 provide the parts outside the CDR3, is EPEVTQTPSHQVTQMGQEVILRCVPISNHLYFYWYRQILGQKVEFLVSFYNNEISEKSEIFDDQFSVERPDGSNFTLKIRSTKLEDSAMYFCASSESMGAGEAFFGQGTRLTVV.

This chain uses TRBV6-6 with TRBJ2-2, with D possibly being TRBD1 (5 bases). The germline CDR1 and CDR2 sequences are MNHNY and SVGAGI (reference sequence). Trimming removed 7 bases at V and 8 bases at J, with 14 bases between. This CDR3 has 13 residues. The CDR3 DNA sequence: TGTGCCAGCACGTGGCAGGGTGAGGGGGAGCTGTTTTTT. Encoded protein: CASTWQGEGELFF.

This chain connects TRBV6-5 to TRBJ1-1; D is unresolved. Trimming shortened V by 6 bases and J by 4 bases, and 15 bases separated the two germline ends. This CDR3 is built from 14 residues. Germline loops: CDR1 MNHEY, CDR2 SVGAGI. The CDR3 nucleotides are TGTGCCAGCAGCCCACTCGGGAGACTCACTGAAGCTTTCTTT. Translation: CASSPLGRLTEAFF.

The rearrangement joins TRBV7-3 to TRBJ1-1, with 10 nucleotides matching TRBD1. J lost 1 base, V lost 3 bases, and 5 bases had no gene match. The CDR3 has 16 amino acids. CDR1 and CDR2 (germline): SGHTA, FQGTGA. As DNA, the CDR3 is TGTGCCAGCAGCTTGACAGGGGGCAATGGGAACACTGAAGCTTTCTTT. Its translation is CASSLTGGNGNTEAFF.

The chain recombines TRBV3-1 (or the pseudogene TRBV3-2) with TRBJ2-3; TRBD2 aligns across 8 bases. The CDR3 loop spans 15 amino acids. V gave up 6 bases and J gave up 7 bases; unmatched junction bases: 12. The germline V gene encodes CDR1 LGHDT and CDR2 YNNKEL (reference sequence). DNA for the CDR3: TGTGCCAGCAGTCTCGGGGGGGATGGGATTAATACGCAGTATTTT. It encodes CASSLGGDGINTQYF.

The V call is TRBV7-3, the J call TRBJ1-1; D is unclear. This CDR3 spans 13 amino acids. Trimming removed 5 bases from V and 1 base from J, with 8 bases in between. Per germline, CDR1 SGHTA and CDR2 FQGTGA. The CDR3, as DNA: TGTGCCAGCAGCCCGACGGGGAACACTGAAGCTTTCTTT. Translation gives CASSPTGNTEAFF.

This clone appeared a single time. The chain combines TRBV10-3 with TRBJ1-6, with 12 bases lining up with TRBD1. Germline assignment: CDR1 ENHRY and CDR2 SYGVKD. The CDR3 extends over 16 amino acids. Trimming removed 4 bases from V and 9 bases from J; junction bases left unmatched: 7. CDR3 loop: CAISAAGQGAGSPLHF. CDR3 sequence (DNA): TGTGCCATCAGTGCGGCGGGACAGGGGGCCGGTTCACCCCTCCACTTT.

The chain links TRBV3-1 (or the pseudogene TRBV3-2) to TRBJ2-2; D might be TRBD1 (5 bases). The V end lost 5 bases, the J end lost 2 bases, and 21 bases lay between the germline ends. This CDR3 is built from 18 residues. In germline, CDR1 is LGHDT, CDR2 YNNKEL (reference sequence). The CDR3 region is CASSYPGHFFQNTGELFF. In DNA, the CDR3 is TGTGCCAGCAGCTACCCAGGACACTTTTTCCAAAACACCGGGGAGCTGTTTTTT.

The chain recombines TRBV27 with TRBJ1-2; tentative D call: TRBD1 (5 bases). The CDR3 contains 16 residues. Trimming took 1 base from V and 3 from J, leaving 15 bases between them. CDR1 is MNHEY and CDR2 is SMNVEV in the germline V gene (reference sequence). The CDR3 loop reads CASSLYGGRGDYGYTF. The CDR3 DNA sequence: TGTGCCAGCAGTTTATACGGGGGACGTGGCGACTATGGCTACACCTTC.

The V and J genes are TRBV30 and TRBJ1-2; TRBD1 aligns across 7 bases. Germline assignment: CDR1 GTSNPN and CDR2 SVGIG (reference sequence). V was clipped by 5 bases and J by 4 bases; unmatched bases: 7. The CDR3 is 13 amino acids. CDR3 loop: CAWGTQGSYGYTF. CDR3 coding DNA: TGTGCCTGGGGGACACAGGGGTCCTATGGCTACACCTTC.

The V and J genes are TRBV5-6 and TRBJ1-2; 9 bases align to TRBD1. Germline V gene sequence: CDR1 SGHDT, CDR2 YYEEEE. V lost 1 base to trimming and J lost 8 bases; unmatched junction nucleotides: 9. The CDR3 consists of 15 residues. This CDR3 reads CASSLRGTGWYGYTF. Written as DNA, the CDR3 is TGTGCCAGCAGCTTGAGGGGGACAGGGTGGTACGGCTACACCTTC. The full variable domain, its missing parts supplied by reference TRBV5-6 and TRBJ1-2, is DAGVTQSPTHLIKTRGQQVTLRCSPKSGHDTVSWYQQALGQGPQFIFQYYEEEERQRGNFPDRFSGHQFPNYSSELNVNALLLGDSALYLCASSLRGTGWYGYTFGSGTRLTVV.

The chain couples TRBV5-4 to TRBJ1-2; 7 positions match TRBD1. CDR1 and CDR2 from the germline V gene are SGHNT and YYREEE (reference sequence). This CDR3 spans 15 amino acids. V was pared by 3 bases and J by 3 bases, with 8 bases of the junction left unmatched. Here the CDR3 reads CASSSPGTADYGYTF. The CDR3 DNA reads TGTGCCAGCAGCTCCCCCGGGACAGCTGACTATGGCTACACCTTC.

This clone appeared once. The chain combines TRBV2 with TRBJ1-1, with a weak D call TRBD1 (6 bases). Germline assignment: CDR1 SNHLY and CDR2 FYNNEI. Trimming left V 6 bases short and J 5 bases short, with 19 bases between. The CDR3 consists of 15 residues. CDR3 sequence (DNA): TGTGCCAGCAGGTGGGTCGAGGGGGAGGGAACTGAAGCTTTCTTT. Its translation is CASRWVEGEGTEAFF.

V is TRBV9 and J is TRBJ2-3; 9 bases are shared with TRBD2. The CDR3 totals 15 residues. J was trimmed by 5 bases and V by 5 bases; bases with no gene match: 9. CDR1 and CDR2 from the germline V gene are SGDLS and YYNGEE. For the CDR3, the DNA is TGTGCCAGCAGTCTTAGCGGGGGCCGGGAAGATACGCAGTATTTT. This gives the protein CASSLSGGREDTQYF.